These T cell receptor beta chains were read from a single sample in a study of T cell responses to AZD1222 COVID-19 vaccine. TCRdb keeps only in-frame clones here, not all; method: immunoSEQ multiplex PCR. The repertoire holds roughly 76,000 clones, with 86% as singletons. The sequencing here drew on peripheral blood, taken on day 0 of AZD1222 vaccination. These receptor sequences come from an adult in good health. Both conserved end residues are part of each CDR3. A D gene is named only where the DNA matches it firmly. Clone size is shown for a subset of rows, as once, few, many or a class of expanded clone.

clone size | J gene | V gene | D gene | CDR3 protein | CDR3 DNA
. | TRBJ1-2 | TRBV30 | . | CAWSLPGVGYTF | TGTGCCTGGAGTCTGCCAGGGGTGGGCTACACCTTC
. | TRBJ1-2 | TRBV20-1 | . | CSASGRGLDYGYTF | TGCAGTGCTAGTGGGCGGGGGCTGGACTATGGCTACACCTTC
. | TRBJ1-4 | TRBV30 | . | CAWSVGPSGEKLFF | TGTGCCTGGAGTGTAGGTCCCTCGGGGGAAAAACTGTTTTTT
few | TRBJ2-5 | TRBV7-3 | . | CASSSKGGAYQETQYF | TGTGCCAGCAGCTCGAAGGGGGGAGCGTACCAAGAGACCCAGTACTTC
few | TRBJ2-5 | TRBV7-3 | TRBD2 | CASSLTRGVQETQYF | TGTGCCAGCAGCTTAACGCGGGGGGTCCAAGAGACCCAGTACTTC
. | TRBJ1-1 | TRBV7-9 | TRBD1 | CASSATGEREGNTEAFF | TGTGCCAGCAGCGCTACAGGGGAGAGGGAGGGAAACACTGAAGCTTTCTTT
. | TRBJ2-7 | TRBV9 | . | CASSVGDVSYEQYF | TGTGCCAGCAGCGTAGGTGACGTGTCCTACGAGCAGTACTTC
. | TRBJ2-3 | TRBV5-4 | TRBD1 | CASSSRDRNTDTQYF | TGTGCCAGCAGCAGCCGGGACAGGAACACAGATACGCAGTATTTT
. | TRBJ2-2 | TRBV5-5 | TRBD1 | CASSRGTGANTGELFF | TGTGCCAGCAGCCGTGGGACAGGGGCCAACACCGGGGAGCTGTTTTTT
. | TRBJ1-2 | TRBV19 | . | CASSIVLRVSYGYTF | TGTGCCAGTAGTATAGTCTTGAGGGTTTCCTATGGCTACACCTTC
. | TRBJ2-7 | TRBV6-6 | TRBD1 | CASTDRDPSYEQYF | TGTGCCAGCACCGACAGGGATCCCTCCTACGAGCAGTACTTC
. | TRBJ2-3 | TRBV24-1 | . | CATSDFGISTDTQYF | TGTGCCACCAGTGATTTTGGGATTTCCACAGATACGCAGTATTTT
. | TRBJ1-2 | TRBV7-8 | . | CASSLGHGKPRNYGYTF | TGTGCCAGCAGCTTAGGGCACGGAAAACCCCGTAACTATGGCTACACCTTC
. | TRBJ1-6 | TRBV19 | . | CASTRRATGDSPLHF | TGTGCCAGTACCCGACGCGCCACGGGGGATTCACCCCTCCACTTT
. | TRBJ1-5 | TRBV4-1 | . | CASSQEGNSNQPQHF | TGCGCCAGCAGCCAAGAAGGGAATAGCAATCAGCCCCAGCATTTT
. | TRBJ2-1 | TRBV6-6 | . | CASSYGGNNEQFF | TGTGCCAGCAGTTACGGGGGGAACAATGAGCAGTTCTTC
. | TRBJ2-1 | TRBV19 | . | CASSLSELNEQFF | TGTGCCAGTAGCCTGAGCGAGCTCAATGAGCAGTTCTTC